Reported below is one T cell receptor (beta chain). Its antigen remains unknown. Time point: newly diagnosed, previously untreated cHL patient sample. Thawed PBMCs underwent magnetic negative selection to yield purified CD4+ T cells. Comparison samples consisted of PBMCs from newly diagnosed, untreated classical Hodgkin lymphoma. Data came from immunoSEQ multiplex PCR; TCRdb stores just in-frame clones and leaves some out. Of some 30,000 clones detected, about 88% appear once; the ten largest clones hold approximately 1.2%. These data come from a study of PD-1 blockade in classical Hodgkin lymphoma. General study points: Diminished baseline TCR diversity has been reported in newly diagnosed patients relative to healthy donors. Why repertoires differed is undefined; disease activity or prior therapy possibly contributed.

V dropped 7 bases and J dropped 2 bases, with 20 bases sitting between them. CDR3 length: 16 amino acids. Germline lookup yields CDR1 SNHLY and CDR2 FYNNEI. The sequence was obtained from a human donor with classical Hodgkin lymphoma. The material sequenced was CD4+ T cells from blood. The chain is built from TRBV2 and TRBJ1-2; no clear D. CDR3 amino acids: CASTPELGRLNYGYTF. Written as DNA, the CDR3 is TGTGCCAGCACCCCCGAGTTAGGCAGGCTCAACTATGGCTACACCTTC.